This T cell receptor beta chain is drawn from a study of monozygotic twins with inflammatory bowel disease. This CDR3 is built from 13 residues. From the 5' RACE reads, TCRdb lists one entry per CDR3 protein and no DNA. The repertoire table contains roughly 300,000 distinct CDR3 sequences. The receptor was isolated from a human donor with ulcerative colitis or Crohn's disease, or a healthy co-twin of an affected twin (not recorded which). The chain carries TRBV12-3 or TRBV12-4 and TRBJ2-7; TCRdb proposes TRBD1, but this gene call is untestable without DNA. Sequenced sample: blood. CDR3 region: CASSSDTAYEQYF.